These 30 T cell receptor beta chains came from one sample sequenced in a study of blood T cell repertoires in COVID-19. Sequencing used immunoSEQ multiplex PCR; TCRdb keeps in-frame clones, though not all of them. The sample yields some 260,000 clones, 80% to 90% seen once. The specimen sequenced was peripheral blood. The origin of the receptors is a woman in her 70s with COVID-19, enrolled during active disease.

V usage is TRBV19 and J usage is TRBJ1-6; 7 nucleotides line up with TRBD1. The length of the CDR3 is 17 residues. J gave up 0 bases and V 4 bases, and 6 bases lay outside the gene matches. Germline V CDR1 and CDR2: LNHDA, SQIVND (reference sequence). The CDR3 loop is CASSSSTGSSYNSPLHF. The CDR3 nucleotides are TGTGCCAGTAGTAGCTCGACAGGGAGCTCCTATAATTCACCCCTCCACTTT.

V and J are TRBV6-5 and TRBJ1-6; D is ambiguous. V shed 0 bases and J shed 10 bases, with 16 bases lying between them. Germline CDR1 reads MNHEY; CDR2 reads SVGAGI. The CDR3 is 16 residues long. This CDR3 reads CASSYSPPYLESPLHF. The CDR3 nucleotides are TGTGCCAGCAGTTACTCACCGCCCTACCTTGAGTCACCCCTCCACTTT.

Regarding this clone: An end of the junction does not agree with germline; a read error may underlie this. The chain links TRBV29-1 to TRBJ1-1; no reliable D call. The V gene's germline CDR1 is SQVTM and CDR2 ANQGSEA. CDR3 length: 12 amino acids. CDR3 residues: CSAGLLNTEAFF. In DNA, the CDR3 is TGCAGCGCCGGACTCCTAAACACTGAGGCTTTCTTT.

This clone was seen a few times. The CDR3 DNA reads TGTGCCACCAGTGATTTACTTGGGGTGGTAGCGTGGTATAGCAATCAGCCCCAGCATTTT. Protein: CATSDLLGVVAWYSNQPQHF. The V and J genes are TRBV24-1 and TRBJ1-5; D unresolved. Germline CDR1 and CDR2: KGHDR and SFDVKD. V lost 1 base to trimming and J lost 0 bases, with 21 bases between them. The CDR3 sequence is 20 residues long.

This rearrangement joins TRBV12-3 or TRBV12-4 to TRBJ2-7, with a tentative D call TRBD1 (6 bases). CDR3 length: 12 amino acids. Trimming pared 6 bases from V and 6 bases from J, leaving 12 bases between. The CDR3 nucleotides are TGTGCCAGCAGCAGGGGAATGGGCGAGCAGTACTTC. Its protein product is CASSRGMGEQYF.

V gene TRBV7-9 combines with J gene TRBJ2-7, with 7 positions matching TRBD2. Germline trimming cut 5 bases from V and 5 bases from J; bases unmatched to any gene: 3. Germline V gene data show CDR1 as SEHNR and CDR2 as FQNEAQ (reference sequence). This CDR3 comprises 12 residues. The CDR3, as DNA: TGTGCCAGCAGCCAAACTAGCGACGAGCAGTACTTC. Translation gives CASSQTSDEQYF.

V and J are TRBV27 and TRBJ2-1; 8 bases map to TRBD2. Germline loops: CDR1 MNHEY, CDR2 SMNVEV (reference sequence). This CDR3 has 15 residues. Germline trimming cut 5 bases from V and 7 bases from J; bases unmatched to any gene: 10. The chain's CDR3 is CASSNSGNRWNEQFF. The CDR3 coding sequence is TGTGCCAGCAGTAATAGCGGGAACCGCTGGAATGAGCAGTTCTTC.

The V call is TRBV3-1 (or the pseudogene TRBV3-2), the J call TRBJ2-7, with D maybe TRBD2 (5 bases). V was cut by 2 bases and J by 7 bases, with 6 bases left in between. This CDR3 is built from 11 residues. Germline values: CDR1 LGHDT, CDR2 YNNKEL (reference sequence). The CDR3 here is CASSQPGEQYF. CDR3 DNA sequence: TGTGCCAGCAGCCAACCGGGGGAGCAGTACTTC.

The chain uses TRBV4-1 and TRBJ2-7, with 7 nucleotides matching TRBD1. The CDR3 runs to 16 residues. CDR1 and CDR2 (germline): MGHRA, YSYEKL. V lost 6 bases to trimming and J lost 5 bases; unmatched junction nucleotides: 16. CDR3 protein: CASSTGQGENFDEQYF. The CDR3 nucleotides read TGCGCCAGCAGTACGGGGCAGGGGGAGAATTTCGACGAGCAGTACTTC.

The chain employs TRBV28 and TRBJ1-5; 9 bases fit TRBD1. This CDR3 region has 15 residues. Trimming took 5 bases from V and 6 from J; bases not matched to a gene: 8. CDR1 and CDR2 from the germline V gene are MDHEN and SYDVKM. The CDR3 loop reads CASSKGQGGIQPQHF. CDR3 DNA: TGTGCCAGCAGTAAGGGACAGGGAGGCATTCAGCCCCAGCATTTT.

The V and J genes are TRBV19 and TRBJ2-7; 10 nucleotides line up with TRBD1. Germline CDR1 reads LNHDA; CDR2 reads SQIVND (reference sequence). This CDR3 spans 14 amino acids. V dropped 7 bases and J dropped 2; count of bases not matched to a gene: 5. CDR3 sequence: CASKGTGAPYEQYF. The DNA of the CDR3 is TGTGCCAGTAAAGGGACAGGGGCCCCCTACGAGCAGTACTTC.

The chain combines TRBV28 with TRBJ1-5; D call uncertain. The germline V and J ends were trimmed by 3 bases and 5 bases, with 8 bases remaining between them. Germline V gene data show CDR1 as MDHEN and CDR2 as SYDVKM. CDR3 length: 13 amino acids. The CDR3 DNA is TGTGCCAGCAGTTTTTCGGAGCATCAGCCCCAGCATTTT. Encoded protein: CASSFSEHQPQHF.

This clone was observed a handful of times. The V gene is TRBV28, the J gene TRBJ1-2; D not resolved. V lost 4 bases and J lost 8, with 14 bases in between. Looked up from germline, CDR1 is MDHEN and CDR2 is SYDVKM. The CDR3 consists of 13 residues. CDR3 region: CASSSLGVWGYTF. CDR3 nucleotides: TGTGCCAGCAGTTCTCTCGGGGTTTGGGGCTACACCTTC.

The chain combines TRBV27 with TRBJ2-3, with 10 bases aligning to TRBD2. The V segment lost 8 bases and the J segment 1 base; nucleotides outside the gene matches: 6. The germline V gene encodes CDR1 MNHEY and CDR2 SMNVEV (reference sequence). This CDR3 region has 15 residues. The CDR3 DNA reads TGTGCCAGCGGGCCCGGGACTAGCGGCACAGATACGCAGTATTTT. The encoded protein is CASGPGTSGTDTQYF.

This sequence joins TRBV7-9 and TRBJ2-3; 7 positions agree with TRBD1. Germline CDR1 is SEHNR and CDR2 is FQNEAQ (reference sequence). The CDR3 loop spans 15 amino acids. The V and J ends lost 2 bases and 4 bases, in that order; junction bases with no gene match: 6. CDR3 protein: CASSLSGQGADTQYF. DNA of the CDR3: TGTGCCAGCAGCTTATCTGGGCAGGGGGCAGATACGCAGTATTTT.

The chain combines TRBV28 with TRBJ2-1; 7 nucleotides line up with TRBD1. V lost 6 bases to trimming and J lost 12 bases; unmatched junction nucleotides: 11. Germline lookup yields CDR1 MDHEN and CDR2 SYDVKM. There are 13 residues in the CDR3. This CDR3 is CASRMTGLSGQFF. Written as DNA, the CDR3 is TGTGCCAGCAGGATGACAGGGCTAAGTGGGCAGTTCTTC.

The chain has TRBV5-6 and TRBJ2-1; the match to TRBD2 covers 7 bases. CDR1 and CDR2 from the germline V gene are SGHDT and YYEEEE. Trimming removed 0 bases from V and 4 bases from J; junction bases left unmatched: 7. There are 16 residues in the CDR3. CDR3 in amino acids: CASSLGASGEYNEQFF. As DNA, the CDR3 is TGTGCCAGCAGCTTGGGTGCGAGCGGGGAGTACAATGAGCAGTTCTTC.

The chain is built from TRBV11-3 and TRBJ1-5; possible D gene TRBD1, 5 bases. The CDR3 contains 16 residues. The germline gives CDR1 SGHNT, CDR2 YENEEA. With 1 base removed from V and 0 bases from J, the gap between germline ends came to 10 bases. CDR3 sequence reads: CASSLVLGDSNQPQHF. The CDR3 bases are TGTGCCAGCAGCTTAGTATTAGGGGATAGCAATCAGCCCCAGCATTTT.

The CDR3: CASRRGTGVSGNTIYF. CDR3 sequence (DNA): TGTGCCAGCAGAAGAGGGACAGGGGTGTCCGGAAACACCATATATTTT. This rearrangement joins TRBV7-9 to TRBJ1-3; TRBD1 matches at 10 bases. Germline CDR1 is SEHNR and CDR2 is FQNEAQ (reference sequence). J gave up 4 bases and V 6 bases, and 9 bases lay outside the gene matches. The CDR3 length is 16 residues.

V gene TRBV5-1 combines with J gene TRBJ2-1; the match to TRBD2 covers 10 bases. The trim removed 5 bases at V and 9 bases at J, leaving 5 bases unmatched. CDR1 is SGHRS, CDR2 YFSETQ, per germline. This CDR3 is built from 13 residues. The CDR3 sequence is CASSLAGVPEQFF. In DNA form, the CDR3 reads TGCGCCAGCAGTCTAGCGGGAGTACCTGAGCAGTTCTTC.

This rearrangement joins TRBV27 to TRBJ1-6; no clear D. The CDR3 has 12 residues. V gave up 3 bases and J gave up 6 bases, with 3 bases separating them. Germline V lookup: CDR1 MNHEY, CDR2 SMNVEV (reference sequence). CDR3 DNA: TGTGCCAGCAGTTTCAGTAATTCACCCCTCCACTTT. Translated: CASSFSNSPLHF.

This chain connects TRBV6-1 to TRBJ2-3, with 10 bases that match TRBD2. In germline, CDR1 is MNHNS, CDR2 SASEGT. The CDR3 is 16 residues long. Losses at the gene ends were 3 bases for V and 1 base for J; bases not matched to a gene: 4. The CDR3 DNA sequence: TGTGCCAGCAGTGAGACGCTAGCGGGAGGCACAGATACGCAGTATTTT. Translating it yields CASSETLAGGTDTQYF.

This rearrangement joins TRBV5-8 to TRBJ2-7; D possibly corresponds to TRBD2 (5 bases). The CDR3 length is 13 residues. CDR1 and CDR2 from the germline V gene are SGHTS and YDEGEE. The V gene lost 4 bases and the J gene lost 4 bases, with 12 bases spanning the gap. CDR3 DNA: TGTGCCAGCAGCCAACCCGAGGGTTACGAGCAGTACTTC. Its translation: CASSQPEGYEQYF.

The V call is TRBV6-5, the J call TRBJ2-7; possibly TRBD2 for D (6 bases). Per the germline V gene, CDR1 is MNHEY and CDR2 is SVGAGI. The CDR3 has 16 residues. Deletions cut 0 bases from V and 4 bases from J, with 16 bases between. In DNA form, the CDR3 reads TGTGCCAGCAGTTACTCCAAAGGGGCAGGGACTTACGAGCAGTACTTC. It encodes CASSYSKGAGTYEQYF.

The rearrangement joins TRBV7-9 to TRBJ2-7; D gene ambiguous. This CDR3 is 14 amino acids long. The V end was cut by 1 base, the J end by 2 bases, with 9 bases between. The germline gives CDR1 SEHNR, CDR2 FQNEAQ (reference sequence). As DNA, the CDR3 is TGTGCCAGCAGCTTAGGTCCTCTACCCTACGAGCAGTACTTC. It codes for CASSLGPLPYEQYF.

The count of this clone is one. This chain joins TRBV6-1 and TRBJ1-3, with TRBD1 matching over 9 bases. CDR3 size: 16 residues. V was clipped by 2 bases and J by 4 bases; unmatched bases: 6. Looked up from germline, CDR1 is MNHNS and CDR2 is SASEGT. CDR3 sequence: CASSEYDRGTGNTIYF. The CDR3, as DNA: TGTGCCAGCAGTGAATACGACAGGGGGACAGGAAACACCATATATTTT.

The chain couples TRBV27 to TRBJ1-1; D gene unclear. The CDR3 consists of 11 residues. Trimming cost V 8 bases and J 1 base, with 5 bases left between them. The germline gives CDR1 MNHEY, CDR2 SMNVEV (reference sequence). This CDR3 reads CASYRNTEAFF. CDR3 coding DNA: TGTGCCAGCTATCGGAACACTGAAGCTTTCTTT.

The genes are TRBV4-1 and TRBJ1-4; TRBD1 might be the D (6 bases). Looked up from germline, CDR1 is MGHRA and CDR2 is YSYEKL. The CDR3 is 14 residues long. V was cut by 1 base and J by 5 bases, with 8 bases left in between. DNA for the CDR3: TGCGCCAGCAGCCAAGGACAGGTGAATGAAAAACTGTTTTTT. Translation: CASSQGQVNEKLFF.

The chain is built from TRBV9 and TRBJ1-2; no definite D call. The CDR3 is 11 residues long. V lost 3 bases to trimming and J lost 6 bases, with 6 bases between them. The germline V gene encodes CDR1 SGDLS and CDR2 YYNGEE. In DNA form, the CDR3 reads TGTGCCAGCAGCGCAAACAATGGCTACACCTTC. The encoded protein is CASSANNGYTF.

This rearrangement joins TRBV6-5 to TRBJ2-1; 12 bases map to TRBD1. CDR1 is MNHEY, CDR2 SVGAGI, per germline. The CDR3 has 15 amino acids. V was clipped by 6 bases and J by 5 bases; unmatched bases: 5. The CDR3 nucleotides read TGTGCCAGCAGCCGGGACAGGGGGCACGACAATGAGCAGTTCTTC. Protein product: CASSRDRGHDNEQFF.